The rows below give T cell receptor beta chains drawn from one sample of a study of shared clonotypes between healthy human individuals. The repertoire was sequenced with immunoSEQ multiplex PCR; TCRdb's copy has only in-frame clones and lacks some. The table records around 340,000 clones, about 73% of them present only once. The sample comprised memory CD4+ T cells sorted from blood. The receptor source for this set is a man between 25 and 39 years old in good health. CDR3s include the opening cysteine and the closing phenylalanine or tryptophan. A D gene is named only where the DNA matches it firmly. For some rows the clone size is stated as once, few or many, or as a class when expanded; others skip it.

size,length,J,D,V,DNA,CDR3
many,14,TRBJ2-2,TRBD1,TRBV19,TGTGCCAGTCGACACACAGGGGGCACCGGGGAGCTGTTTTTT,CASRHTGGTGELFF
-,15,TRBJ1-4,TRBD1,TRBV18,TGTGCCAGCTCGGCAGAACAGGGGGCGCCTGAAAAACTGTTTTTT,CASSAEQGAPEKLFF
-,14,TRBJ1-1,-,TRBV7-8,TGTGCCAGCGGTCCAGGGGTAGGGGACACTGAAGCTTTCTTT,CASGPGVGDTEAFF
-,13,TRBJ1-5,-,TRBV6-1,TGTGCCAGCAGGGACCCACCAACTCAGCCCCAGCATTTT,CASRDPPTQPQHF
-,17,TRBJ1-1,TRBD1,TRBV5-1,TGCGCCAGCAGCTTGGTAAAAGCCGGGACAGGAGGGACTGAAGCTTTCTTT,CASSLVKAGTGGTEAFF
-,12,TRBJ2-7,-,TRBV6-1,TGTGCCAGCAGTGATAGAGGGTACGAGCAGTACTTC,CASSDRGYEQYF
once,14,TRBJ2-3,-,TRBV5-1,TGCGCCAGCAGCGGTCAGGGTGACACAGATACGCAGTATTTT,CASSGQGDTDTQYF
few,15,TRBJ2-1,TRBD2,TRBV7-2,TGTGCCAGCAGCTTAGTAGGGAGGGCCGGGGGTGAGCAGTTCTTC,CASSLVGRAGGEQFF
once,14,TRBJ1-1,-,TRBV11-3,TGTGCCAGCAGCTTAGATCGAGGGAACACTGAAGCTTTCTTT,CASSLDRGNTEAFF
-,16,TRBJ1-3,-,TRBV19,TGTGCCAGTAGTATTGATGGAGTAACGCTTGGAAACACCATATATTTT,CASSIDGVTLGNTIYF
-,13,TRBJ2-1,TRBD2,TRBV5-5,TGTGCCAGCAGCTTGGGTGGAGGGCGGGAGGTTTTCTTC,CASSLGGGREVFF
few,14,TRBJ1-5,TRBD1,TRBV6-1,TGTGCCACTGATGGACAGGGGAAGGTTCAGCCCCAGCATTTT,CATDGQGKVQPQHF
-,14,TRBJ1-3,TRBD1,TRBV2,TGTGCCAGCAGTGGGATAGGGGGCGGAAACACCATATATTTT,CASSGIGGGNTIYF
once,13,TRBJ1-2,TRBD1,TRBV6-5,TGTGCCAGCAATGGACAGGGGGCGTCTGGCTACACCTTC,CASNGQGASGYTF
-,15,TRBJ2-2,-,TRBV2,TGTGCCAGCACTTCAAGCGGGCTCTCCACCGGGGAGCTGTTTTTT,CASTSSGLSTGELFF
-,13,TRBJ1-5,-,TRBV7-9,TGTGCCAGCAGCTTTTCGAAAAATCAGCCCCAGCATTTT,CASSFSKNQPQHF
-,15,TRBJ2-3,-,TRBV5-4,TGTGCCAGCAGCTTGGGGCGGGGAATCACAGATACGCAGTATTTT,CASSLGRGITDTQYF
-,20,TRBJ2-1,TRBD1,TRBV7-2,TGTGCCAGCAGCTTAGCGCGGGGGACAGGGGCCCTTCGAGCAGACAATGAGCAGTTCTTC,CASSLARGTGALRADNEQFF
-,15,TRBJ2-1,-,TRBV5-4,TGTGCCAGCAGCCGGACGGCAGCGGGTGACAATGAGCAGTTCTTC,CASSRTAAGDNEQFF
-,14,TRBJ2-3,-,TRBV28,TGTGCCAGCAGCCAAACGGGCGCCACAGATACGCAGTATTTT,CASSQTGATDTQYF
-,14,TRBJ2-7,TRBD2,TRBV2,TGTGCCAGCAGTTACATAGCGGGACTCGACGAGCAGTACTTC,CASSYIAGLDEQYF
-,12,TRBJ2-1,-,TRBV19,TGTGCCAGTAGTTCCTATTACAATGAGCAGTTCTTC,CASSSYYNEQFF
-,15,TRBJ2-3,TRBD2,TRBV7-9,TGTGCCAGCAGCCTTAGGACTAGCGGGAGTGATACGCAGTATTTT,CASSLRTSGSDTQYF
-,14,TRBJ2-2,-,TRBV4-3,TGCGCCAGCAGCCAAGTCTGGGAGGCCGGGGAGCTGTTTTTT,CASSQVWEAGELFF
-,14,TRBJ2-7,TRBD2,TRBV2,TGTGCCAGCACCCTACTAGCGGGTAACCACGAGCAGTACTTC,CASTLLAGNHEQYF
-,15,TRBJ2-2,TRBD1,TRBV28,TGTGCCAGCAGGACCTACAGGGGAAACACCGGGGAGCTGTTTTTT,CASRTYRGNTGELFF
-,15,TRBJ2-7,TRBD1,TRBV7-2,TGTGCCAGCAGCTCCCAAAGGACAGGGTCCAACGAGCAGTACTTC,CASSSQRTGSNEQYF
-,14,TRBJ2-7,-,TRBV7-2,TGTGCCAGCAGCTTACTGGGGGGTCCCTACGAGCAGTACTTC,CASSLLGGPYEQYF
-,15,TRBJ2-7,-,TRBV2,TGTGCCAGCAGTGAAGGCCCAGGGGCCGATTACGAGCAGTACTTC,CASSEGPGADYEQYF
few,16,TRBJ2-3,-,TRBV5-1,TGCGCCAGCAGCTTGGCCCCGAGTAGCGGCACAGATACGCAGTATTTT,CASSLAPSSGTDTQYF
-,17,TRBJ2-1,-,TRBV5-4,TGTGCCAGCAGCCCATCCTTCCGGGGACTCGATTACAATGAGCAGTTCTTC,CASSPSFRGLDYNEQFF
-,15,TRBJ2-4,TRBD1,TRBV2,TGTGCCAGCTTCACAGGGGGATTAGCCAAAAACATTCAGTACTTC,CASFTGGLAKNIQYF
many,12,TRBJ1-1,-,TRBV6-6,TGTGCCAGCAGTCGAGTAGGGACTGAAGCTTTCTTT,CASSRVGTEAFF
-,18,TRBJ2-3,TRBD2,TRBV29-1,TGCAGCGTGAAAGCTGGGACTAGCGGGATACGTGGCACAGATACGCAGTATTTT,CSVKAGTSGIRGTDTQYF
-,13,TRBJ1-1,-,TRBV30,TGTGCCTGGACTAAAATTAGTGACACTGAAGCTTTCTTT,CAWTKISDTEAFF